The 7 T cell receptor beta chains reported below all come from one sample, sequenced in a study of blood T cells in healthy people across ages. Sample-barcoded 5' priming and a J-beta primer mix drove a second PCR of about 6 to 12 cycles. TCRdb re-called the 5' RACE reads through MiXCR, storing one row per CDR3 protein. The sample lists roughly 830,000 distinct CDR3 sequences, around two thirds occurring once. What was sequenced was blood. These receptors originate from a man aged 25-45 years in good health.

V usage is TRBV27 and J usage is TRBJ2-7, with TRBD1 matching over 11 bases. The CDR3 is 16 amino acids. Germline CDR1 is MNHEY and CDR2 is SMNVEV (reference sequence). Trimming took 4 bases from V and 4 from J; bases not matched to a gene: 9. CDR3 nucleotide sequence: TGTGCCAGCAGTTGGTCCGGGACAGGGGGGGGATACGAGCAGTACTTC. Protein: CASSWSGTGGGYEQYF.

Only a few counts were recorded for this clonotype. V usage is TRBV5-1 and J usage is TRBJ1-2, with D perhaps matching TRBD1 (6 bases). V was pared by 1 base and J by 1 base, with 8 bases between. Germline V lookup: CDR1 SGHRS, CDR2 YFSETQ. CDR3 length: 14 residues. The CDR3 reads CASSLKDSNYGYTF. CDR3 bases: TGCGCCAGCAGCTTGAAGGACAGTAACTATGGCTACACCTTC.

CDR3 sequence (DNA): TGCAGCGTTGTCCCTTTCACAGAGGCTGACAATGAGCAGTTCTTC. Translation gives CSVVPFTEADNEQFF. This chain uses TRBV29-1 with TRBJ2-1, with D unclear. The CDR3 is made up of 15 amino acids. V lost 4 bases and J 5 bases, leaving 18 bases between the germline ends. Germline V gene lookup returns CDR1 SQVTM and CDR2 ANQGSEA.

This rearrangement joins TRBV12-3 or TRBV12-4 to TRBJ1-1, with D perhaps TRBD1 (5 bases). V lost 4 bases and J lost 4, with 13 bases in between. The CDR3 spans 14 residues. The CDR3 DNA reads as TGTGCCAGCAGTTGGGAGCCGGGGGTCACTGAAGCTTTCTTT. This encodes CASSWEPGVTEAFF.

The chain recombines TRBV15 with TRBJ2-3, with no clear D. With 5 bases removed from V and 2 bases from J, the gap between germline ends came to 5 bases. Germline lookup yields CDR1 LNHNV and CDR2 YYDKDF (reference sequence). The CDR3 contains 12 residues. The CDR3 DNA is TGTGCCACCAGCGGCCTCACAGATACGCAGTATTTT. This translates into CATSGLTDTQYF.

The gene calls are TRBV7-2 and TRBJ1-5; 7 positions agree with TRBD1. This CDR3 is built from 15 residues. With V trimmed by 5 bases and J by 3 bases, 7 bases remained unmatched. The V gene's germline CDR1 is SGHTA and CDR2 FQGNSA. The CDR3 loop is CASSPMDRYNQPQHF. As DNA, the CDR3 is TGTGCCAGCAGCCCTATGGACAGGTACAATCAGCCCCAGCATTTT.

The chain recombines TRBV7-2 with TRBJ2-3; 7 positions agree with TRBD1. With V trimmed by 3 bases and J by 8 bases, 8 bases remained unmatched. This CDR3 has 14 residues. Germline lookup yields CDR1 SGHTA and CDR2 FQGNSA. The CDR3 DNA is TGTGCCAGCAGCTTTAACAGGGGTGGAGGTACGCAGTATTTT. This codes for CASSFNRGGGTQYF.